This is a list of T cell receptor beta chains from one sample in a study of blood T cell repertoires in COVID-19. Assay: immunoSEQ multiplex PCR; the TCRdb copy retains only in-frame clones and omits some. The top ten clones hold roughly half of a sample with about 63,000 clones, about 75% of them seen once. Sequencing input: peripheral blood. These receptors all come from a woman of 80 years or more with acute or convalescent COVID-19. The conserved cysteine and the conserved F or W are not part of the CDR3 here. Each record gives: clone size, J gene, V gene, CDR3 protein. Only some rows state a clone size, as once, few, many or a class for expanded clones.

few,TRBJ2-7,TRBV13,ASSPRPTTNYEQY
NA,TRBJ2-7,TRBV20-1,SASVTGGVDEQY
NA,TRBJ2-7,TRBV28,ASSSQVAGSDEQY
NA,TRBJ2-1,TRBV7-2,ASSSGSGRATYNEQF
NA,TRBJ2-5,TRBV5-1,ASSFRGQETQY
few,TRBJ2-7,TRBV2,ASSPNRGFSYEQY
NA,TRBJ2-1,TRBV7-3,ASSLGPGQPYNEQF
few,TRBJ2-1,TRBV27,ASSLSLYNEQF
NA,TRBJ2-2,TRBV24-1,ATSDLYRENTGELF
NA,TRBJ1-1,TRBV5-1,ASSAQGYTEAF
NA,TRBJ2-7,TRBV18,ASSLFSSRTYEQY
NA,TRBJ2-3,TRBV6-1,ASSARTTLARHTDTQY
once,TRBJ1-1,TRBV7-2,ASSPNLRAF
NA,TRBJ2-7,TRBV5-1,ASSLKPGSHEQY
NA,TRBJ2-3,TRBV2,ASSEAYVSGRAPDTQY
NA,TRBJ2-1,TRBV24-1,ATSDHISGYNEQF
NA,TRBJ1-4,TRBV19,ASSIRPPGSREKLF
few,TRBJ2-5,TRBV19,ASSRTGLAGGGYQY
once,TRBJ1-6,TRBV28,ASSFGSSYNSPLH
NA,TRBJ2-3,TRBV7-2,ASSLLGGTDTQY
NA,TRBJ1-1,TRBV3-1/TRBV3-2,ASSHRGVAAF
NA,TRBJ1-2,TRBV2,ASSPGTGFYT
NA,TRBJ2-3,TRBV10-2,ASSTGTSGGLDTQY
NA,TRBJ2-7,TRBV14,ASSQTPGLASYLSYEQY
few,TRBJ1-5,TRBV23-1,ASSQSDQPQH